This T cell receptor (beta chain) emerged from a study of blood T cell repertoires in COVID-19. Study details: Both acute and convalescent COVID-19 samples were obtained from the United States, Italy and Spain. T cells, B-cell-depleted T cells, or PBMCs supplied cDNA or gDNA.

The V and J ends lost 3 bases and 1 base respectively, with 8 bases between them. The CDR3 sequence is 14 residues long. Looked up from germline, CDR1 is SGHNT and CDR2 is YENEEA. In the authors' workflow: By means of reference gene primer amplification, nucleated cell counts were estimated. The repertoire was sequenced with immunoSEQ multiplex PCR; TCRdb's copy has only in-frame clones and lacks some. V and J calls plus clone size are reproduced from that table; the DNA served to infer D and trimming. This sample yields roughly 240,000 clones, of which 85% to 90% are seen a single time; 3.5% to 4% belongs to the top ten.

This sequence originates from a man aged 18 to 29 with active or convalescent COVID-19. The sample comprised peripheral blood. The chain is built from TRBV11-3 and TRBJ2-3; maybe TRBD1 (5 bases). The CDR3 sequence is CASSFPTGTDTQYF. The CDR3 DNA follows: TGTGCCAGCAGCTTCCCGACAGGCACAGATACGCAGTATTTT.